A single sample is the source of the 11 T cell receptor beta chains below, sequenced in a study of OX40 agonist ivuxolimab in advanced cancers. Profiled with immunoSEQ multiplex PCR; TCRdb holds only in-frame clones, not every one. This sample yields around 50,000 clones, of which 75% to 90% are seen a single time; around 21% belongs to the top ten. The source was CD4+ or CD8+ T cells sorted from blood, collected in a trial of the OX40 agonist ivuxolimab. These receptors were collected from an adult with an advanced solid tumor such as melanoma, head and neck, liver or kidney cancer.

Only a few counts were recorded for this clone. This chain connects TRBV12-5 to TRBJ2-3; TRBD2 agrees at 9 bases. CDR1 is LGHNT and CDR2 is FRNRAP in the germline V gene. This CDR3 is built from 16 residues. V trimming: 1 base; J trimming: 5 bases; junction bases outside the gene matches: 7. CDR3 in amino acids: CASGLELAGWIDTQYF. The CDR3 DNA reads TGTGCTAGTGGTTTGGAGCTAGCGGGGTGGATAGATACGCAGTATTTT. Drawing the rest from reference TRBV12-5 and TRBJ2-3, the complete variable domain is DARVTQTPRHKVTEMGQEVTMRCQPILGHNTVFWYRQTMMQGLELLAYFRNRAPLDDSGMPKDRFSAEMPDATLATLKIQPSEPRDSAVYFCASGLELAGWIDTQYFGPGTRLTVL.

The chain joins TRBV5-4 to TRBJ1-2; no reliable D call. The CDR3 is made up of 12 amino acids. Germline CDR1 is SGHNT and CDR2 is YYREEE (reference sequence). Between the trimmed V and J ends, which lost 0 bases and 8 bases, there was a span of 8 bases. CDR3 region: CASSLGGTGYTF. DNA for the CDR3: TGTGCCAGCAGCTTGGGGGGAACCGGCTACACCTTC.

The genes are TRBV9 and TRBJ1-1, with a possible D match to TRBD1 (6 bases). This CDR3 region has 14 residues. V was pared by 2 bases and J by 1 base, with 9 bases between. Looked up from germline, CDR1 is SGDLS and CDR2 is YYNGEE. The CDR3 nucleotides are TGTGCCAGCAGCGTCGGACAGAGGAACACTGAAGCTTTCTTT. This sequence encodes CASSVGQRNTEAFF. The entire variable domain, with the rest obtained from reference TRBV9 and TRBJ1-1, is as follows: DSGVTQTPKHLITATGQRVTLRCSPRSGDLSVYWYQQSLDQGLQFLIQYYNGEERAKGNILERFSAQQFPDLHSELNLSSLELGDSALYFCASSVGQRNTEAFFGQGTRLTVV.

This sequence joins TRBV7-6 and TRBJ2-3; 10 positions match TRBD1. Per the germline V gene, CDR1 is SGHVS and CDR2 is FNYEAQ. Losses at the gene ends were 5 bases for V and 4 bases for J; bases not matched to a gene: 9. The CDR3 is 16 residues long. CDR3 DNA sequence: TGTGCCAGCAGCCGCCGAAGGGGACAGGGGCCAGATACGCAGTATTTT. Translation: CASSRRRGQGPDTQYF.

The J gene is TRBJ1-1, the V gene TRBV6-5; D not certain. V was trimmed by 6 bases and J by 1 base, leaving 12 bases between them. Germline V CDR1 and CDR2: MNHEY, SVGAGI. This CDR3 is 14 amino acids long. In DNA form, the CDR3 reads TGTGCCAGCAGGATTCTTTTGGGGAACACTGAAGCTTTCTTT. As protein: CASRILLGNTEAFF.

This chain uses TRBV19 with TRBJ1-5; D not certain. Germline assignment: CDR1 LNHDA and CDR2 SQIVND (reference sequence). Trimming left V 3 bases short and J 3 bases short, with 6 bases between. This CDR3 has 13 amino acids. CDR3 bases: TGTGCCAGTAGTATCGGTTACAATCAGCCCCAGCATTTT. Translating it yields CASSIGYNQPQHF.

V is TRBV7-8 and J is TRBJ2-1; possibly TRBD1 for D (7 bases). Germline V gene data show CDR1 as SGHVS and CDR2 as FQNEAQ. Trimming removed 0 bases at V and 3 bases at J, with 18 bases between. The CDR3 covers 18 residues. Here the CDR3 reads CASSLATGGTVNYNEQFF. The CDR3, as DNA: TGTGCCAGCAGCTTAGCAACTGGGGGGACAGTCAACTACAATGAGCAGTTCTTC.

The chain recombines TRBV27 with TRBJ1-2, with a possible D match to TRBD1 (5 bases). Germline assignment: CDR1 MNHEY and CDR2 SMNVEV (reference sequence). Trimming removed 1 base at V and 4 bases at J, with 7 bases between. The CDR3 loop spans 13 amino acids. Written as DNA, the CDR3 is TGTGCCAGCAGTTTATTGGGGACCTATGGCTACACCTTC. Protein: CASSLLGTYGYTF.

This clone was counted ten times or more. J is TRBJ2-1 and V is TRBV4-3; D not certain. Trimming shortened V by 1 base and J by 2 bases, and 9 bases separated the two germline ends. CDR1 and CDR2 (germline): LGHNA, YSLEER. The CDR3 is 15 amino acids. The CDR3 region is CASSQVLDPYNEQFF. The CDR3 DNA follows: TGCGCCAGCAGCCAAGTATTAGACCCCTACAATGAGCAGTTCTTC.

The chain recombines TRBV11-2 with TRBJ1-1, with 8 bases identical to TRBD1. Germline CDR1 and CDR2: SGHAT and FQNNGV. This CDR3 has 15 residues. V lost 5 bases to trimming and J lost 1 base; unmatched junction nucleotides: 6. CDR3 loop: CASSLRQGRNTEAFF. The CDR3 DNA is TGTGCCAGCAGCCTGAGACAGGGGAGGAACACTGAAGCTTTCTTT.

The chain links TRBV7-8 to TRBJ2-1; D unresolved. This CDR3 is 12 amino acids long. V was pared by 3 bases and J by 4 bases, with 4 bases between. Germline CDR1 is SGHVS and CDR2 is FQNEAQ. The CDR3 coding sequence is TGTGCCAGCAGCTTCGGTTACAATGAGCAGTTCTTC. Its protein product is CASSFGYNEQFF.